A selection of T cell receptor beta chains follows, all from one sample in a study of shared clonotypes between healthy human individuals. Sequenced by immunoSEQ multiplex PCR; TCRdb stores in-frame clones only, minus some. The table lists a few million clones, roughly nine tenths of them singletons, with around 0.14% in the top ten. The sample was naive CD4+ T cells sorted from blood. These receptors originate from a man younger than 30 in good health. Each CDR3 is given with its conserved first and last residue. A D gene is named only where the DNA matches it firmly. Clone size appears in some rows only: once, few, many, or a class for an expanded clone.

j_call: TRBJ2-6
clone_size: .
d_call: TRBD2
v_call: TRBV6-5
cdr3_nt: TGTGCCACCTGCCCGGGGGGTGGGGCCAACGTCCTGACTTTC
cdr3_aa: CATCPGGGANVLTF

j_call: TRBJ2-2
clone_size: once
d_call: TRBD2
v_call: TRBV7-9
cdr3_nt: TGTGCCAGCACCCGAAGAGCTAGCGGGAGAAGAAAGGGCACCGGGGAGCTGTTTTTT
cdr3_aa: CASTRRASGRRKGTGELFF

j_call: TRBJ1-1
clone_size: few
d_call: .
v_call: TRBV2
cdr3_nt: TGTGCCAGCAGTGAAACGGGACAGAACACTGAAGCTTTCTTT
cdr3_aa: CASSETGQNTEAFF

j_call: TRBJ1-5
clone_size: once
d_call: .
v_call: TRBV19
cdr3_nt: TGTGCCAGTACCCAACAGGGAACTCAGCCCCAGCATTTT
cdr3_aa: CASTQQGTQPQHF

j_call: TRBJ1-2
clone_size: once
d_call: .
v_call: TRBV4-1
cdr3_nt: TGCGCCAGCAGCCAAGATCGCGGGGTAAGCGGCTACACCTTC
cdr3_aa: CASSQDRGVSGYTF

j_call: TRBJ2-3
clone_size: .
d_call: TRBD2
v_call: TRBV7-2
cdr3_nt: TGTGCCAGCAGCACCAAGCTAGCGGGAGGTTCAGATACGCAGTATTTT
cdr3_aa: CASSTKLAGGSDTQYF

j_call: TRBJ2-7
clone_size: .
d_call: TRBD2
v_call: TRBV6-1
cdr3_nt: TGTGCCAGCAGTGACCGGGGGGCCTACGAGCAGTACTTC
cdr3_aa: CASSDRGAYEQYF

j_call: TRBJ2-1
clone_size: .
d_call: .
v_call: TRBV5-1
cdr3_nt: TGCGCCAGCAGCCAATCTAGCGCGAGCTCCTACAATGAGCAGTTCTTC
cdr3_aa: CASSQSSASSYNEQFF

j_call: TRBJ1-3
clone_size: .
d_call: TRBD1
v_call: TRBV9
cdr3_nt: TGTGCCAGCAGCCTCACCGGGACAGGCCTCTCTGGAAACACCATATATTTT
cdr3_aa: CASSLTGTGLSGNTIYF

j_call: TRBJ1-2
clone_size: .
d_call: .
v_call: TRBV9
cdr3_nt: TGTGCCAGCAGCCCTACAGTAACCTATGGCTACACCTTC
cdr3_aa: CASSPTVTYGYTF

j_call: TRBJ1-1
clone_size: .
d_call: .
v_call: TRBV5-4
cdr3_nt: TGTGCCAGCAGCTTGGTGATGAACACTGAAGCTTTCTTT
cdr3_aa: CASSLVMNTEAFF

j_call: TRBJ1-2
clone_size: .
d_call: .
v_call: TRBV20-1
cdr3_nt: TGCAGCGTGGATGGCTACACCTTC
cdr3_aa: CSVDGYTF

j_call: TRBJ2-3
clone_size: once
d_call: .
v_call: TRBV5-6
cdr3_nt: TGTGCCAGCAGCTTGGTTGGCCCGCTCACAGATACGCAGTATTTT
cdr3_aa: CASSLVGPLTDTQYF

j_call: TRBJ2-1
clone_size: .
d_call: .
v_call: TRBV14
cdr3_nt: TGTGCCAGCAGCTTCACTAGGAGAAGCTCCTACAATGAGCAGTTCTTC
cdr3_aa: CASSFTRRSSYNEQFF

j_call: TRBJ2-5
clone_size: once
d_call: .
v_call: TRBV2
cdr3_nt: TGTGCCAGCACGTGGCAAGAGACCCAGTACTTC
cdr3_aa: CASTWQETQYF

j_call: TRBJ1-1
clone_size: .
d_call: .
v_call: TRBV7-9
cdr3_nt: TGTGCCAGCAGCTTACCAGTTATGAACACTGAAGCTTTCTTT
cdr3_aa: CASSLPVMNTEAFF

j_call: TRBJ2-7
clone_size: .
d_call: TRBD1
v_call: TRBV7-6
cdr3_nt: TGTGCCAGCAGCCGTACCGTTGGACAGGGCTACGAGCAGTACTTC
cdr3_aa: CASSRTVGQGYEQYF

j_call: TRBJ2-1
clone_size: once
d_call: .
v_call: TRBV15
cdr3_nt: TGTGCCCCTAGCGGGTTGGCAGGACAGGGTAGGCATGAGCAGTTCTTC
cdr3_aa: CAPSGLAGQGRHEQFF

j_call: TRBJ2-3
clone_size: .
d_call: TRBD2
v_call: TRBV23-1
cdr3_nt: TGCGCCAGCTTTGGCGGGACTAGCGGCACAGATACGCAGTATTTT
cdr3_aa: CASFGGTSGTDTQYF

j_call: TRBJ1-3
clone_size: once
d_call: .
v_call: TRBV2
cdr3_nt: TGTGCCAGCAGCGAAGGGGTCAGGGCTGGAAACACCATATATTTT
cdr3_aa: CASSEGVRAGNTIYF

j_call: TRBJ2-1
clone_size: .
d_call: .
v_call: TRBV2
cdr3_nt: TGTGCCAGCAGTTGGCTAGTGGGGGTCTCTGAGCAGTTCTTC
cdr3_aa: CASSWLVGVSEQFF

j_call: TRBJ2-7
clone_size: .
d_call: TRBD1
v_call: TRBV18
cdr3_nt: TGTGCCAGCTCACTCGGACAGGGGAACGAGCAGTACTTC
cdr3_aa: CASSLGQGNEQYF

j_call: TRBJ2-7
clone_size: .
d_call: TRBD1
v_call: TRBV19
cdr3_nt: TGTGCCAGTAGTATGCAACAGGGACAGGGCCCCTACGAGCAGTACTTC
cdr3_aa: CASSMQQGQGPYEQYF

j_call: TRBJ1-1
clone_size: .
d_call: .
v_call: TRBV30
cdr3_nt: TGTGCCCTGTGCGTGAAGTTTCTTGGGAACACTGAAGCTTTCTTT
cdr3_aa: CALCVKFLGNTEAFF

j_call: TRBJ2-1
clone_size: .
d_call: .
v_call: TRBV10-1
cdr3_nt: TGCGCCAGCAGTCCATTCAGACTGGGCGAGCAGTTCTTC
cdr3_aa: CASSPFRLGEQFF

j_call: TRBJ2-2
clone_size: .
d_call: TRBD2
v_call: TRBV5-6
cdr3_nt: TGTGCCAGCAGCCGGACTAGCGGGACTGGGGAGCTGTTTTTT
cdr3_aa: CASSRTSGTGELFF

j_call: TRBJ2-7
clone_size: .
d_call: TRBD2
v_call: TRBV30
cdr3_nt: TGTGCCTGGACTAGCGGGAGGGTAGACGAGCAGTACTTC
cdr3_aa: CAWTSGRVDEQYF

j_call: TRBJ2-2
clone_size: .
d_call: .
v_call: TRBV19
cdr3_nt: TGTGCCAGTAGTATAAACCGGGGCGCGAACACCGGGGAGCTGTTTTTT
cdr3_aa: CASSINRGANTGELFF

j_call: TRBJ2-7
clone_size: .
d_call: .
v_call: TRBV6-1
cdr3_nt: TGTGCCAGCAGTGAAGGTTGGGGAACCTCGGGGGTTTACGAGCAGTACTTC
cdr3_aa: CASSEGWGTSGVYEQYF

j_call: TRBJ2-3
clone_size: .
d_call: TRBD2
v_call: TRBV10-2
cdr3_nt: TGCGCCACGACTAGCGGGTATTCAGATACGCAGTATTTT
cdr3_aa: CATTSGYSDTQYF

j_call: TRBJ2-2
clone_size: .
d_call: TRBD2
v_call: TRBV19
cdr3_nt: TGTGCCAGCGCCATAGCGGGCGTCGGGGAGCTGTTTTTT
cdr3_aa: CASAIAGVGELFF

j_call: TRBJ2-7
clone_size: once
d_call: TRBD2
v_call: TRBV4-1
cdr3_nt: TGCGCCAGCAGCGCGGGCCGGGGGGGCTACGAGCAGTACTTC
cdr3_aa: CASSAGRGGYEQYF

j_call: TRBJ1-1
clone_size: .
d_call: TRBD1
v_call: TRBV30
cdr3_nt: TGTGCCTGGAGGAGACAGGGAATCACTGAAGCTTTCTTT
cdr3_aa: CAWRRQGITEAFF

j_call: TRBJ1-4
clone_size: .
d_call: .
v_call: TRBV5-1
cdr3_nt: TGCGCCAGCAGCTTTACAGGGTTGGGTGAAAAACTGTTTTTT
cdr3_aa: CASSFTGLGEKLFF

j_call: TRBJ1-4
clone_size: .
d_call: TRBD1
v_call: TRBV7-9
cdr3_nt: TGTGCCAGCAGCCAGGGACAGGGTGGAGAAAAACTGTTTTTT
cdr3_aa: CASSQGQGGEKLFF

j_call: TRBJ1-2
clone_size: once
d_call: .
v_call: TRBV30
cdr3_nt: TGTGCCTGGAGCTCGGCCGGGGGGACTGAAAGGATCTTC
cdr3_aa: CAWSSAGGTERIF

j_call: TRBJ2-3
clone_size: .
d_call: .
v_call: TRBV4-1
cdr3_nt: TGCGCCAGCAGCCAAGATGAGGGTGGTACAGATACGCAGTATTTT
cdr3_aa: CASSQDEGGTDTQYF

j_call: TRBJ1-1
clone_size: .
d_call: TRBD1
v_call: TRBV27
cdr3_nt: TGTGCCAGCAGTTTAGGTGGGACAGGGGTCACTGAAGCTTTCTTT
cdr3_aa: CASSLGGTGVTEAFF

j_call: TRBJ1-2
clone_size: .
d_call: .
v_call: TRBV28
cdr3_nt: TGTGCCAGCAGTGCCCCAGGGTACCTCTATGGCTACACCTTC
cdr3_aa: CASSAPGYLYGYTF

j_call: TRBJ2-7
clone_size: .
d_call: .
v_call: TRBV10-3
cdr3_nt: TGTGCCATCAGTGAGTCAGGAGGGCTAGCGAACTACGAGCAGTACTTC
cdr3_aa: CAISESGGLANYEQYF

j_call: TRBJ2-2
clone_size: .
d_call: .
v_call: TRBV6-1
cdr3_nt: TGTGCCAGCAGTGAATCTGGCACCGGGGAGCTGTTTTTT
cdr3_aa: CASSESGTGELFF

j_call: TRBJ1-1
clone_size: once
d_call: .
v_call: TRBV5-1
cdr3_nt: TGCGCCAGCAGCTTGAAACCTCCGGGGCAGAGTAAGGGCACTGAAGCTTTCTTT
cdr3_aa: CASSLKPPGQSKGTEAFF

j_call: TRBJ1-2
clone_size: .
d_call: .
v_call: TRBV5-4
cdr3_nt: TGTGCCAGCAGCTTGGGGGCCGGGGCCCCGGAGGGCTACACCTTC
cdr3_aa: CASSLGAGAPEGYTF

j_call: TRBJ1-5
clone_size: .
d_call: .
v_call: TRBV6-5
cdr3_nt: TGTGCCAGCAGCCGCGGACAGAATCAGCCCCAGCATTTT
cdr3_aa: CASSRGQNQPQHF

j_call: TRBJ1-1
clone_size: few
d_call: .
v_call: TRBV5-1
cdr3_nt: TGCGCCAGCAGCAACGGGGAGGGCTTAGCTTTCTTT
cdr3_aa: CASSNGEGLAFF

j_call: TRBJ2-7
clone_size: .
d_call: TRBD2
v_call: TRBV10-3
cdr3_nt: TGTGCCTCCCAGGGAATTAGCGGGGAAAGCTCCTACGAGCAGTACTTC
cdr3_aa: CASQGISGESSYEQYF

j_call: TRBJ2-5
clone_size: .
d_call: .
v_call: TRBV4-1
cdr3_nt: TGCGCCAGCAGCCAAGTAGGTGGGCCAGAGACCCAGTACTTC
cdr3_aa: CASSQVGGPETQYF

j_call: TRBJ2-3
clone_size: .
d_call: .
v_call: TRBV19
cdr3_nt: TGTGCCAGTAGTACGACAGGAGCTAGCACAGATACGCAGTATTTT
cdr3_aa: CASSTTGASTDTQYF

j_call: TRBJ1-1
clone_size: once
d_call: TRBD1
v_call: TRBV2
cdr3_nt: TGTGCCAGCAGCGGACAGGCCCTCACTGAAGCTTTCTTT
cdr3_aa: CASSGQALTEAFF

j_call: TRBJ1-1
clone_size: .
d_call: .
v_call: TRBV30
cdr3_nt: TGTGCCTGGATGTTCGCCCCGAGGGCTGAAGCTTTCTTT
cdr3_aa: CAWMFAPRAEAFF

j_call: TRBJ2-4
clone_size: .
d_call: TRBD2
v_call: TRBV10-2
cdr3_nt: TGCGCCAGCAGTAAAGAGGGACTAGCGGGTCCCAACATTCAGTACTTC
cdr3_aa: CASSKEGLAGPNIQYF

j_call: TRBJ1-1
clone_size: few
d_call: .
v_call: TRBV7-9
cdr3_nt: TGTGCCAGCACCTCAGGGATTCCGACTGAAGCTTTCTTT
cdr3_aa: CASTSGIPTEAFF

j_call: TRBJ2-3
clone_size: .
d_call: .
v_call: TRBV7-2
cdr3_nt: TGTGCCAGCAGCTTAGGGGAGCGGGAGAGGGGGCATTTT
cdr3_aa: CASSLGERERGHF

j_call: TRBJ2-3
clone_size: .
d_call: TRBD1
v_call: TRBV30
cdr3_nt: TGTGCCTGGGGGGACAGGGCCCCAGATACGCAGTATTTT
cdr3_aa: CAWGDRAPDTQYF

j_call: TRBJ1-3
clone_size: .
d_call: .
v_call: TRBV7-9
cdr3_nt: TGTGCCAGCAGCCCCAGGACAGACTCTGGAAACACCATATATTTT
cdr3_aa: CASSPRTDSGNTIYF